Following are 23 T cell receptor beta chains from one sample sequenced in a study of T-cell memory formation after mild COVID-19. TCRdb used MiXCR to reprocess the 5' RACE reads, holding one entry per CDR3 protein. The sample consists of some 190,000 distinct CDR3 sequences, 18% of them appearing once. Source material: PBMCs or a T cell subset sorted from them (not recorded which). Receptors were obtained from an adult woman who had mild COVID-19 (a few samples of this study predate the infection). Cell type and time point are not known.

This clonotype turned up a few times. This chain links TRBV6-6 with TRBJ1-3; TRBD1 aligns across 11 bases. This CDR3 region has 14 residues. Trimming took 6 bases from V and 7 from J; bases not matched to a gene: 5. Germline V gene lookup returns CDR1 MNHNY and CDR2 SVGAGI (reference sequence). In nucleotides, the CDR3 is TGTGCCAGCAGCCGAGGACAGGGGGCGAACACCATATATTTT. This translates into CASSRGQGANTIYF.

This clonotype appeared a few times. The CDR3 spells CASWTYNPNYGYTF. DNA for the CDR3: TGTGCCAGCTGGACGTACAACCCGAACTATGGCTACACCTTC. The chain is built from TRBV6-2 or TRBV6-3 and TRBJ1-2; D is ambiguous. The CDR3 is 14 residues long. The germline V gene has CDR1 MNHEY and CDR2 SVGEGT. V was trimmed by 8 bases and J by 2 bases, leaving 15 bases between them.

For this clonotype: Sequence at one end of the junction differs from germline and may be a read error. CDR3 sequence (DNA): TGTGCCAGCAGCCATTCTGGGTCCAACGTCCTGACTTTC. As protein: CASSHSGSNVLTF. The chain recombines TRBV7-2 with TRBJ2-6; no clear D. Germline V gene lookup returns CDR1 SGHTA and CDR2 FQGNSA. This CDR3 contains 13 residues.

The chain carries TRBV25-1 and TRBJ1-1; the D is unclear. Deletions cut 2 bases from V and 3 bases from J, with 10 bases between. The germline V gene has CDR1 MGHDK and CDR2 SYGVNS. CDR3 length: 14 amino acids. DNA of the CDR3: TGTGCCAGCAGTGAACTCAGCTCTCACACTGAAGCTTTCTTT. Translation: CASSELSSHTEAFF.

This rearrangement joins TRBV12-3 or TRBV12-4 to TRBJ2-2; no definite D call. This CDR3 has 13 residues. V lost 1 base to trimming and J lost 7 bases, with 7 bases between them. CDR3 amino acids: CASSLGSGGELFF. The CDR3 bases are TGTGCCAGCAGTTTAGGGTCCGGCGGGGAGCTGTTTTTT.

This clonotype was seen more than once but under ten times. The chain carries TRBV5-1 and TRBJ2-5; D not resolved. This CDR3 region has 13 residues. Germline assignment: CDR1 SGHRS and CDR2 YFSETQ. Trimming shortened V by 0 bases and J by 2 bases, and 5 bases separated the two germline ends. CDR3 residues: CASSLGMQETQYF. In DNA form, the CDR3 reads TGCGCCAGCAGCTTGGGGATGCAAGAGACCCAGTACTTC.

Comments on this clonotype: Germline is not matched at one junction end, which may reflect a read error. V gene TRBV5-1 combines with J gene TRBJ2-2; TRBD1 is a possible D gene (5 bases). Germline V lookup: CDR1 SGHRS, CDR2 YFSETQ. The CDR3 spans 14 residues. The CDR3 loop is CASILRTNTGELFF. CDR3 DNA sequence: TGCGCCAGCATCTTGAGGACAAACACCGGGGAGCTGTTTTTT. Together with reference TRBV5-1 and TRBJ2-2, the CDR3 gives the full variable domain: KAGVTQTPRYLIKTRGQQVTLSCSPISGHRSVSWYQQTPGQGLQFLFEYFSETQRNKGNFPGRFSGRQFSNSRSEMNVSTLELGDSALYLCASILRTNTGELFFGEGSRLTVL.

This clonotype has a handful of counts. The rearrangement links TRBV12-3 or TRBV12-4 to TRBJ1-5; D is uncertain. Between the trimmed V and J ends, which lost 3 bases and 0 bases, there was a span of 9 bases. The length of the CDR3 is 15 residues. CDR3 residues: CASSFGRNSNQPQHF. The CDR3 nucleotides are TGTGCCAGCAGTTTCGGCCGTAATAGCAATCAGCCCCAGCATTTT.

This clonotype was detected ten times or more. This chain joins TRBV6-5 and TRBJ1-4, with 10 bases aligning to TRBD1. The CDR3 has 14 residues. V lost 5 bases, J lost 10 bases, and 7 bases stayed unmatched. The germline V gene has CDR1 MNHEY and CDR2 SVGAGI. The DNA for the CDR3 is TGTGCCAGCAGTAAACTTGGGACAGGGGTAAAACTGTTTTTT. This translates into CASSKLGTGVKLFF.

The chain carries TRBV24-1 and TRBJ1-1; no clear D gene. V lost 0 bases to trimming and J lost 4 bases, with 5 bases between them. The germline V gene encodes CDR1 KGHDR and CDR2 SFDVKD. CDR3 size: 13 residues. DNA of the CDR3: TGTGCCACCAGTGATTTGGGCGGCACTGAAGCTTTCTTT. As protein: CATSDLGGTEAFF.

This clonotype came up a few times. The chain is built from TRBV12-3 or TRBV12-4 and TRBJ1-1; 8 bases line up with TRBD1. Trimming at V came to 2 bases and at J to 5 bases, leaving 4 bases not matched to a gene. The CDR3 covers 14 residues. In DNA form, the CDR3 reads TGTGCCAGCAGTTTACAGGGGGCGGGTACTGAAGCTTTCTTT. Amino acids: CASSLQGAGTEAFF.

In DNA, the CDR3 is TGTGCCACCAGTGATACGACTAGCGGGAGGGGGGAGCAGTTCTTC. Its protein is CATSDTTSGRGEQFF. This sequence joins TRBV24-1 and TRBJ2-1, with 14 bases identical to TRBD2. CDR3 length: 15 residues. From germline, CDR1 is KGHDR and CDR2 SFDVKD. The J segment lost 10 bases and the V segment lost 3 bases, leaving 4 bases of the junction unmatched.

This clonotype was counted only a few times. The CDR3 reads CASSSHTKMTKSTDTQYF. CDR3 DNA sequence: TGTGCCAGCAGCTCTCACACTAAAATGACTAAAAGCACAGATACGCAGTATTTT. J is TRBJ2-3 and V is TRBV11-3, with TRBD2 as a possible D gene (5 bases). The CDR3 runs 18 residues. Germline CDR1 SGHNT, CDR2 YENEEA. Deletions cut 4 bases from V and 0 bases from J, with 20 bases between.

The sample holds a few counts of this clonotype. This chain connects TRBV6-2 or TRBV6-3 to TRBJ2-7; D may be TRBD1 or TRBD2 (5 bases each). The CDR3 covers 14 residues. CDR1 is MNHEY and CDR2 is SVGEGT in the germline V gene. V lost 6 bases and J lost 4, with 16 bases in between. CDR3 sequence reads: CASRPGTNTYEQYF. CDR3 DNA: TGTGCCAGCAGACCCGGGACCAACACTTACGAGCAGTACTTC.

This clonotype showed up just a few times. The CDR3 region is CAWAGKSNQPQHF. The DNA for the CDR3 is TGTGCCTGGGCCGGCAAGAGCAATCAGCCCCAGCATTTT. This chain links TRBV30 with TRBJ1-5, with unresolved D. Trimming removed 5 bases at V and 1 base at J, with 9 bases between. The germline V gene encodes CDR1 GTSNPN and CDR2 SVGIG (reference sequence). CDR3 length: 13 residues.

The gene calls are TRBV30 and TRBJ1-2; TRBD1 is a possible D gene (6 bases). From germline, CDR1 is GTSNPN and CDR2 SVGIG (reference sequence). With 1 base removed from V and 1 base from J, the gap between germline ends came to 13 bases. The CDR3 covers 15 residues. The CDR3 loop is CAWSDEGGYNYGYTF. In DNA, the CDR3 is TGTGCCTGGAGTGATGAAGGGGGATATAACTATGGCTACACCTTC.

The V and J genes are TRBV3-1 and TRBJ2-1, with TRBD2 as a possible D gene (6 bases). CDR3 size: 14 residues. From germline, CDR1 is LGHDT and CDR2 YNNKEL (reference sequence). Between the trimmed V and J ends, which lost 3 bases and 5 bases, there was a span of 11 bases. CDR3 region: CASSQPGRNNEQFF. The CDR3 nucleotides are TGTGCCAGCAGCCAGCCCGGGAGAAACAATGAGCAGTTCTTC.

This clonotype was detected a few times. The chain links TRBV7-2 to TRBJ2-7; D may be TRBD2 (5 bases). The CDR3 spans 15 residues. V was trimmed by 5 bases and J by 7 bases, leaving 21 bases between them. The V gene's germline CDR1 is SGHTA and CDR2 FQGNSA. CDR3 sequence: CASSEQPSRRDEQYF. As DNA, the CDR3 is TGTGCCAGCAGCGAACAACCCAGTAGACGGGATGAGCAGTACTTC.

This clonotype showed up just a few times. V usage is TRBV20-1 and J usage is TRBJ1-1; 7 positions agree with TRBD1. Germline loops: CDR1 DFQATT, CDR2 SNEGSKA (reference sequence). After removal of 6 bases from V and 2 bases from J, the junction contained 6 bases not matched to a gene. The CDR3 totals 13 residues. This CDR3 reads CSALGQLNTEAFF. DNA of the CDR3: TGCAGTGCCCTGGGACAGCTTAACACTGAAGCTTTCTTT.

Many counts were recorded for this clonotype. The gene calls are TRBV3-1 and TRBJ1-1, with D possibly matching TRBD1 (5 bases). The CDR3 is made up of 13 amino acids. The germline V gene encodes CDR1 LGHDT and CDR2 YNNKEL (reference sequence). The germline V and J ends were trimmed by 4 bases and 4 bases, with 10 bases remaining between them. The CDR3 sequence: CASSPGHLTEAFF. The CDR3 region has the DNA TGTGCCAGCAGCCCAGGACATCTCACTGAAGCTTTCTTT.

This clonotype was detected many times. J is TRBJ2-7 and V is TRBV12-3 or TRBV12-4, with D possibly being TRBD2 (5 bases). The ends were cut back, 3 bases at V and 5 bases at J, with 8 bases in the middle. This CDR3 is built from 12 residues. The CDR3 protein is CASSLVGDEQYF. The CDR3 DNA reads TGTGCCAGCAGTTTGGTCGGGGACGAGCAGTACTTC.

This clonotype was counted many times. V gene TRBV5-1 combines with J gene TRBJ2-5; 7 bases are a match to TRBD1. The V segment lost 2 bases and the J segment 0 bases; nucleotides outside the gene matches: 1. Germline V gene lookup returns CDR1 SGHRS and CDR2 YFSETQ. The CDR3 spans 14 residues. The CDR3 DNA reads TGCGCCAGCAGCTTACAGGGGTACCAAGAGACCCAGTACTTC. This sequence encodes CASSLQGYQETQYF.

This chain links TRBV4-1 with TRBJ2-5, with 9 bases matching TRBD1. Germline trimming cut 4 bases from V and 4 bases from J; bases unmatched to any gene: 4. The germline V gene encodes CDR1 MGHRA and CDR2 YSYEKL. This CDR3 spans 14 amino acids. Here the CDR3 reads CASSRTGVAETQYF. The DNA of the CDR3 is TGCGCCAGCAGCCGGACAGGGGTGGCAGAGACCCAGTACTTC.